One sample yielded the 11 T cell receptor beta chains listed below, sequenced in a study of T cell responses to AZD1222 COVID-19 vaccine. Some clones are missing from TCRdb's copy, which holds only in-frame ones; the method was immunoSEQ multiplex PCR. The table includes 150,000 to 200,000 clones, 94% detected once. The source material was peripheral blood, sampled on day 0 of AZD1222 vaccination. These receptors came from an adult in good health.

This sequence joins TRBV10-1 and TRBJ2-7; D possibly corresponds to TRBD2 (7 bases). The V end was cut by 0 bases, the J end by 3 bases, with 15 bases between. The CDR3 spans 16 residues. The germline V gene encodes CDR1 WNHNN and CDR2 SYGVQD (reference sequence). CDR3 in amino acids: CASSESRGGDGYEQYF. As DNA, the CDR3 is TGCGCCAGCAGTGAGTCGAGGGGGGGGGATGGCTACGAGCAGTACTTC.

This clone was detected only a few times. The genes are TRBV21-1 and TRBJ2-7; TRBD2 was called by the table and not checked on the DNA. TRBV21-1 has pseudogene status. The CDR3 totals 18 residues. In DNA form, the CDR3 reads TGTGCCAGCAGCAAAAGCCTTTCTAGCGGGAGGACCACCTACGAGCAGTACTTC. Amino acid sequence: CASSKSLSSGRTTYEQYF.

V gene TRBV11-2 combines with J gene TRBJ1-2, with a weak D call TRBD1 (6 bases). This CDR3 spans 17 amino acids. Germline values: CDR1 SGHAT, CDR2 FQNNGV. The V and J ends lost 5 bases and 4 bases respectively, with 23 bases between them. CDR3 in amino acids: CASSRHPRGQGSYGYTF. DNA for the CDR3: TGTGCCAGCAGCCGCCACCCCAGGGGCCAGGGCTCCTATGGCTACACCTTC.

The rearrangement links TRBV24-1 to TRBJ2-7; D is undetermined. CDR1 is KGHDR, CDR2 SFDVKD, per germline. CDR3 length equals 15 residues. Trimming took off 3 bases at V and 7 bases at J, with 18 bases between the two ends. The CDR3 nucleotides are TGTGCCACCAGTGATGGACCGCCTGGGGTCTCGGAGCAGTACTTC. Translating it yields CATSDGPPGVSEQYF.

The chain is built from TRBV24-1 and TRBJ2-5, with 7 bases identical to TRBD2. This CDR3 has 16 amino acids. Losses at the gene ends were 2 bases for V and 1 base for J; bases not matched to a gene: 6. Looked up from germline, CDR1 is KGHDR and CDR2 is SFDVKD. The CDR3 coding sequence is TGTGCCACCAGTGATTCAGTAGCGGGTGCCCAAGAGACCCAGTACTTC. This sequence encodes CATSDSVAGAQETQYF.

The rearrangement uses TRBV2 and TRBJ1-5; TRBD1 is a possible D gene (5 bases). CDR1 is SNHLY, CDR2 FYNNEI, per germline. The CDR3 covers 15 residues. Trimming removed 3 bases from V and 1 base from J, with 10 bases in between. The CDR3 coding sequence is TGTGCCAGCAGTGACAGGGTTGGGAGCAATCAGCCCCAGCATTTT. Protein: CASSDRVGSNQPQHF.

CDR3 DNA sequence: TGCAGCGTTCGTTCCGGAGAGACCCAGTACTTC. Translated, it gives CSVRSGETQYF. The chain has TRBV29-1 and TRBJ2-5; D unclear. Trimming left V 5 bases short and J 4 bases short, with 8 bases between. Germline CDR1 SQVTM, CDR2 ANQGSEA. This CDR3 is built from 11 residues. The full variable domain, in which reference TRBV29-1 and TRBJ2-5 provide the parts outside the CDR3, is SAVISQKPSRDICQRGTSLTIQCQVDSQVTMMFWYRQQPGQSLTLIATANQGSEATYESGFVIDKFPISRPNLTFSTLTVSNMSPEDSSIYLCSVRSGETQYFGPGTRLLVL.

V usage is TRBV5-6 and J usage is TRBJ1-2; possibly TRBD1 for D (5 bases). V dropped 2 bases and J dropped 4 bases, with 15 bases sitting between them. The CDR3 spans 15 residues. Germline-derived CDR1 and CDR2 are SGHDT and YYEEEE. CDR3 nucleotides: TGTGCCAGCAGCTTATACCAGGGATTGGGCTATGGCTACACCTTC. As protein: CASSLYQGLGYGYTF. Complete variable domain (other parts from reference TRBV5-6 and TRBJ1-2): DAGVTQSPTHLIKTRGQQVTLRCSPKSGHDTVSWYQQALGQGPQFIFQYYEEEERQRGNFPDRFSGHQFPNYSSELNVNALLLGDSALYLCASSLYQGLGYGYTFGSGTRLTVV.

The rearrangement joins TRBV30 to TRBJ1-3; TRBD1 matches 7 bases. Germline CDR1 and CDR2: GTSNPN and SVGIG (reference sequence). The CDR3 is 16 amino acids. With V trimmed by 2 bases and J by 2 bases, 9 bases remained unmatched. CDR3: CAWSLTGRLPGNTIYF. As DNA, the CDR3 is TGTGCCTGGAGTTTGACAGGGAGGCTCCCTGGAAACACCATATATTTT.

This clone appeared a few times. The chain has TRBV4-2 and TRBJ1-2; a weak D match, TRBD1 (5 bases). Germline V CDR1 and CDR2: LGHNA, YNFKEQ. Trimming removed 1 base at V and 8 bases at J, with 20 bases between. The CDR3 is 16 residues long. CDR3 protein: CASSQGSQGRGGGYTF. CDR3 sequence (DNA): TGTGCCAGCAGCCAAGGTAGTCAGGGAAGGGGCGGGGGCTACACCTTC.

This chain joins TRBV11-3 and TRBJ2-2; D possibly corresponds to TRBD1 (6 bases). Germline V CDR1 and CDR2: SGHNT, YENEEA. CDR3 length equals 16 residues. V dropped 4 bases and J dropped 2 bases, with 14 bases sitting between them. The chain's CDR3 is CASSSIGTPNTGELFF. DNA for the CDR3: TGTGCCAGCAGCTCGATCGGGACACCAAACACCGGGGAGCTGTTTTTT. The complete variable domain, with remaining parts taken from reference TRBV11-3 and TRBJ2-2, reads EAGVVQSPRYKIIEKKQPVAFWCNPISGHNTLYWYLQNLGQGPELLIRYENEEAVDDSQLPKDRFSAERLKGVDSTLKIQPAELGDSAVYLCASSSIGTPNTGELFFGEGSRLTVL.